This record looks at one TCR beta chain sequence and its context. Its antigen remains unidentified. These data belong to a study of cytomegalovirus exposure and HLA in healthy donors. Findings and limits, study-wide: V- and J-gene trimming of TCR beta was linked (in a later analysis) to a missense DCLRE1C variant. Most of the TCR beta V segments (in an earlier analysis) were productive either about 87% or about 30% of the time. When presence/absence was analysed, sequencing depth was taken to be roughly uniform across donors.

The PCR was carried out with 60 Vbeta primers and 13 Jbeta primers. The data were produced by immunoSEQ multiplex PCR, yet TCRdb's version contains in-frame clones alone and is incomplete. The table records some 97,000 clones, roughly 77% of them present only once. The CDR3 has 12 residues. The germline gives CDR1 MNHNS, CDR2 SASEGT. Trimming took 2 bases from V and 3 from J, leaving 5 bases between them. Material: PBMCs. The chain employs TRBV6-1 and TRBJ2-7; D remains unclear. This sequence was found in a woman aged 50 to 60 in good health and CMV-seropositive. Written as DNA, the CDR3 is TGTGCCAGCAGTGAAAGCCACTACGAGCAGTACTTC. Protein: CASSESHYEQYF.